These 23 T cell receptor beta chains were all obtained from the same sample, sequenced in a study of shared clonotypes between healthy human individuals. Only CD45RO-negative cells positively selected for CCR7 counted as naive CD8 cells, so terminally differentiated effector memory CD45RA+ cells were excluded. Assay: immunoSEQ multiplex PCR; the TCRdb copy retains only in-frame clones and omits some. The table has just over 2,000,000 clones, roughly 95% seen once. The specimen sequenced was naive CD8+ T cells sorted from blood. The source of these receptors is a man aged 18 to 29 in good health.

The chain has TRBV10-3 and TRBJ2-3, with D possibly TRBD2 on 5 matching bases. Germline CDR1 is ENHRY and CDR2 is SYGVKD. Between the trimmed V and J ends, which lost 6 bases and 2 bases, there was a span of 12 bases. CDR3 size: 14 residues. CDR3 nucleotide sequence: TGTGCCATCAGGCCGGACTGGTCCACAGATACGCAGTATTTT. It is translated as CAIRPDWSTDTQYF.

V is TRBV2 and J is TRBJ2-3; TRBD1 aligns across 9 bases. Germline loops: CDR1 SNHLY, CDR2 FYNNEI. The CDR3 runs 18 residues. V shed 3 bases, J shed 6 bases, and the junction held 16 bases outside the gene matches. In DNA form, the CDR3 reads TGTGCCAGCAGTGATATAGCGGGCGGGACAGGGCCAACTGATACGCAGTATTTT. Its protein is CASSDIAGGTGPTDTQYF. Together with reference TRBV2 and TRBJ2-3, the CDR3 gives the full variable domain: EPEVTQTPSHQVTQMGQEVILRCVPISNHLYFYWYRQILGQKVEFLVSFYNNEISEKSEIFDDQFSVERPDGSNFTLKIRSTKLEDSAMYFCASSDIAGGTGPTDTQYFGPGTRLTVL.

The V and J genes are TRBV5-1 and TRBJ2-3; 8 positions agree with TRBD1. Per the germline V gene, CDR1 is SGHRS and CDR2 is YFSETQ. This CDR3 spans 17 amino acids. Trimming took 5 bases from V and 0 from J; bases not matched to a gene: 11. The CDR3 DNA sequence: TGCGCCAGCAGTTTAAGCCCGTGGGACAGGAGCACAGATACGCAGTATTTT. Protein: CASSLSPWDRSTDTQYF.

The chain combines TRBV5-1 with TRBJ2-7, with D uncertain. This CDR3 has 15 residues. The germline gives CDR1 SGHRS, CDR2 YFSETQ. Trimming cost V 0 bases and J 3 bases, with 13 bases left between them. The CDR3 DNA is TGCGCCAGCAGCTTGGGCTGGGGTCAAGACTACGAGCAGTACTTC. Translating it yields CASSLGWGQDYEQYF.

This chain connects TRBV30 to TRBJ2-1; D gene ambiguous. Deletions cut 1 base from V and 3 bases from J, with 16 bases between. Germline CDR1 reads GTSNPN; CDR2 reads SVGIG (reference sequence). There are 16 residues in the CDR3. CDR3 sequence: CAWSGNMLENYNEQFF. Written as DNA, the CDR3 is TGTGCCTGGAGTGGAAACATGCTAGAAAACTACAATGAGCAGTTCTTC.

This chain connects TRBV5-6 to TRBJ1-1, with D perhaps matching TRBD1 (5 bases). The ends were cut back, 7 bases at V and 4 bases at J, with 11 bases in the middle. Germline assignment: CDR1 SGHDT and CDR2 YYEEEE. This CDR3 contains 12 residues. The CDR3 loop is CASHVGATEAFF. The CDR3 DNA sequence: TGTGCCAGCCACGTAGGGGCCACTGAAGCTTTCTTT.

CDR3 sequence: CASSLIIVQFFSRRWTQYF. The CDR3 DNA sequence: TGTGCCAGCAGCTTAATTATTGTACAGTTTTTTTCCCGGAGATGGACCCAGTACTTC. The rearrangement links TRBV7-3 to TRBJ2-5; D not resolved. CDR1 is SGHTA, CDR2 FQGTGA, per germline. V was shortened by 1 base and J by 7 bases, with 28 bases between the two germline ends. The CDR3 spans 19 residues.

This chain connects TRBV27 to TRBJ2-7; TRBD2 agrees at 10 bases. The J segment lost 6 bases and the V segment lost 6 bases, leaving 8 bases of the junction unmatched. The CDR3 covers 14 residues. Germline V lookup: CDR1 MNHEY, CDR2 SMNVEV (reference sequence). The CDR3 is CASRSAGGPFEQYF. Here the CDR3 DNA reads TGTGCCAGCAGGTCAGCGGGAGGGCCTTTCGAGCAGTACTTC.

Worth noting for this clone: Other DNA sequences in the same sample also yield this CDR3. The chain has TRBV6-5 and TRBJ2-7; TRBD1 aligns across 7 bases. The CDR3 loop spans 13 amino acids. Germline-derived CDR1 and CDR2 are MNHEY and SVGAGI. With 5 bases clipped from V and 3 bases from J, the junction kept 4 bases outside the gene matches. In DNA form, the CDR3 reads TGTGCCAGCAGTCCCGGGACAGTCTACGAGCAGTACTTC. Its protein product is CASSPGTVYEQYF.

This chain links TRBV7-9 with TRBJ2-7, with TRBD2 matching 8 bases. With V trimmed by 1 base and J by 5 bases, 10 bases remained unmatched. Germline loops: CDR1 SEHNR, CDR2 FQNEAQ (reference sequence). This CDR3 has 16 residues. The CDR3 DNA is TGTGCCAGCAGCTTAGATGGTAGCGGGAATGTCAACGAGCAGTACTTC. Protein product: CASSLDGSGNVNEQYF.

V gene TRBV9 combines with J gene TRBJ2-3; D perhaps matches TRBD2 (6 bases). V was cut by 3 bases and J by 2 bases, with 16 bases left in between. This CDR3 has 16 residues. Germline V lookup: CDR1 SGDLS, CDR2 YYNGEE. Written as DNA, the CDR3 is TGTGCCAGCAGCGACCCCGGGACTTCCTCCACAGATACGCAGTATTTT. Its protein is CASSDPGTSSTDTQYF. Looking up the rest from reference TRBV9 and TRBJ2-3 gives the full variable domain: DSGVTQTPKHLITATGQRVTLRCSPRSGDLSVYWYQQSLDQGLQFLIQYYNGEERAKGNILERFSAQQFPDLHSELNLSSLELGDSALYFCASSDPGTSSTDTQYFGPGTRLTVL.

The gene calls are TRBV6-6 and TRBJ1-2; D remains ambiguous. Germline CDR1 MNHNY, CDR2 SVGAGI (reference sequence). The CDR3 spans 10 residues. V was trimmed by 6 bases and J by 8 bases, leaving 7 bases between them. CDR3 in amino acids: CASSPGGYTF. The CDR3, as DNA: TGTGCCAGCAGCCCAGGCGGCTACACCTTC.

The chain uses TRBV9 and TRBJ1-5, with TRBD1 identical over 8 bases. The CDR3 sequence is 16 residues long. J was trimmed by 2 bases and V by 0 bases; bases with no gene match: 4. Per germline, CDR1 SGDLS and CDR2 YYNGEE. CDR3 in amino acids: CASSVGGTGGNQPQHF. The CDR3, as DNA: TGTGCCAGCAGCGTAGGGGGGACAGGTGGCAATCAGCCCCAGCATTTT.

The genes are TRBV15 and TRBJ2-7; D possibly corresponds to TRBD2 (5 bases). V lost 4 bases, J lost 5 bases, and 24 bases lay in between. From germline, CDR1 is LNHNV and CDR2 YYDKDF (reference sequence). This CDR3 comprises 17 residues. CDR3 protein: CATSKGSIGPSLNEQYF. For the CDR3, the DNA is TGTGCCACCAGCAAAGGGAGTATAGGTCCCTCGCTCAACGAGCAGTACTTC.

The chain has TRBV4-3 and TRBJ2-1, with 9 bases identical to TRBD2. V gave up 4 bases and J gave up 2 bases; unmatched junction bases: 3. The length of the CDR3 is 15 residues. CDR1 is LGHNA and CDR2 is YSLEER in the germline V gene. The CDR3 protein is CASSLGLATYNEQFF. Here the CDR3 DNA reads TGCGCCAGCAGCCTAGGACTAGCGACCTACAATGAGCAGTTCTTC.

V gene TRBV27 combines with J gene TRBJ1-2; D not certain. Germline loops: CDR1 MNHEY, CDR2 SMNVEV (reference sequence). Deletions cut 3 bases from V and 4 bases from J, with 27 bases between. The CDR3 consists of 19 residues. CDR3 protein: CASSFRTAGSTQFLYGYTF. CDR3 DNA sequence: TGTGCCAGCAGTTTCCGCACGGCAGGATCGACTCAGTTTCTCTATGGCTACACCTTC.

V is TRBV27 and J is TRBJ1-1, with D unresolved. The CDR3 length is 11 residues. CDR1 is MNHEY and CDR2 is SMNVEV in the germline V gene (reference sequence). V lost 4 bases and J lost 10, with 10 bases in between. DNA of the CDR3: TGTGCCAGCAGTTCCGGGGTAATAGCTTTCTTT. The encoded protein is CASSSGVIAFF.

The sample holds one count of this clone. The gene calls are TRBV10-3 and TRBJ1-3; D not certain. Trimming stripped 9 bases from V and 0 bases from J, with 18 bases between. The CDR3 has 16 amino acids. CDR1 and CDR2 from the germline V gene are ENHRY and SYGVKD. CDR3 DNA: TGTGCCATTTCGCCTCTAGACGGTAGCTCTGGAAACACCATATATTTT. This sequence encodes CAISPLDGSSGNTIYF.

The chain employs TRBV7-9 and TRBJ1-6; TRBD1 is a possible D gene (6 bases). In germline, CDR1 is SEHNR, CDR2 FQNEAQ (reference sequence). Trimming shortened V by 5 bases and J by 10 bases, and 15 bases separated the two germline ends. The CDR3 length is 14 residues. As DNA, the CDR3 is TGTGCCAGCAGCACAGAAGGGGGACGGTCACCCCTCCACTTT. It is translated as CASSTEGGRSPLHF.

The chain combines TRBV30 with TRBJ1-3; D possibly corresponds to TRBD1 (5 bases). Germline-derived CDR1 and CDR2 are GTSNPN and SVGIG (reference sequence). Between the trimmed V and J ends, which lost 2 bases and 8 bases, there was a span of 19 bases. The CDR3 is made up of 15 amino acids. The CDR3 nucleotides are TGTGCCTGGAGTTCCGGCCAGGGTATTATAGACACCATATATTTT. It encodes CAWSSGQGIIDTIYF.

V gene TRBV28 combines with J gene TRBJ2-5, with TRBD2 as a possible D gene (6 bases). The CDR3 covers 14 residues. Trimming shortened V by 3 bases and J by 5 bases, and 13 bases separated the two germline ends. Germline CDR1 is MDHEN and CDR2 is SYDVKM. CDR3 in DNA: TGTGCCAGCAGTTTTTTCAGGGAGGAGGAGACCCAGTACTTC. It translates to CASSFFREEETQYF.

The CDR3 DNA reads TGCGCCAGCAGTGATGGACAGAACTATGGCTACACCTTC. This codes for CASSDGQNYGYTF. This chain connects TRBV10-1 to TRBJ1-2; D may be TRBD1 (6 bases). The CDR3 is made up of 13 amino acids. The V gene's germline CDR1 is WNHNN and CDR2 SYGVQD (reference sequence). V lost 3 bases, J lost 2 bases, and 7 bases lay in between.

To note about this clone: Distinct nucleotide sequences in the sample also encode this CDR3. The genes are TRBV30 and TRBJ1-5, with D perhaps TRBD1 (5 bases). Germline values: CDR1 GTSNPN, CDR2 SVGIG (reference sequence). V shed 3 bases and J shed 1 base, with 10 bases lying between them. The CDR3 runs 14 residues. The CDR3 loop is CAWSGTLSNQPQHF. The CDR3 coding sequence is TGTGCCTGGAGCGGGACTCTCAGCAATCAGCCCCAGCATTTT.